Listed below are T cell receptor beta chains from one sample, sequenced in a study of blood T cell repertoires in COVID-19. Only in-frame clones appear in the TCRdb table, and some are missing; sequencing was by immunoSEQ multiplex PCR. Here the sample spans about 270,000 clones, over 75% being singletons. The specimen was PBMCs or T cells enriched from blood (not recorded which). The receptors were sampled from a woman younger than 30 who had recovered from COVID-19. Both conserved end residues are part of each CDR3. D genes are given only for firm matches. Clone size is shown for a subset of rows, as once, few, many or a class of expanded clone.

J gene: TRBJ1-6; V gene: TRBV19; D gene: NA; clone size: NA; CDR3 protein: CASSPVAPGSPLHF; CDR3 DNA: TGTGCCAGTAGTCCCGTGGCGCCGGGGTCACCCCTCCACTTT
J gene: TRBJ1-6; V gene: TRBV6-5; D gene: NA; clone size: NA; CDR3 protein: CASSPPQGWNSPLHF; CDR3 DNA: TGTGCCAGCAGTCCACCACAGGGATGGAATTCACCCCTCCACTTT
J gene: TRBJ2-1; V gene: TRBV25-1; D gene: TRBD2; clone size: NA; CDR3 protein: CASSAPGLAGGNEQFF; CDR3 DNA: TGTGCCAGCAGTGCCCCTGGACTAGCGGGGGGAAATGAGCAGTTCTTC
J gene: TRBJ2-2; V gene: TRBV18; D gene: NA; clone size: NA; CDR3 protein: CASSPYGAVRSTGELFF; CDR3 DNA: TGTGCCAGCTCACCTTATGGGGCCGTCCGGAGCACCGGGGAGCTGTTTTTT
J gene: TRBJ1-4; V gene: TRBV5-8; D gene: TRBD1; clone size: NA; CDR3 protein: CASSPSGTGAEKLFF; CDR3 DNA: TGTGCCAGCAGCCCCTCCGGGACAGGGGCCGAAAAACTGTTTTTT
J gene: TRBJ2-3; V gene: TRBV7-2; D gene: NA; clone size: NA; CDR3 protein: CASSPQSGRPDTQYF; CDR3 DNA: TGTGCCAGCAGCCCCCAATCGGGGAGGCCAGATACGCAGTATTTT
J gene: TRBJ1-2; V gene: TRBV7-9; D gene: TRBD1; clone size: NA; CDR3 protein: CASSLAGQGPYNYGYTF; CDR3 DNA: TGTGCCAGCAGCTTAGCGGGACAGGGACCGTATAACTATGGCTACACCTTC
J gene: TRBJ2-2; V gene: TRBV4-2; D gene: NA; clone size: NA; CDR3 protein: CASSLQDTPPDNTGELFF; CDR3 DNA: TGTGCCAGCAGCCTCCAGGACACTCCCCCCGATAACACCGGGGAGCTGTTTTTT
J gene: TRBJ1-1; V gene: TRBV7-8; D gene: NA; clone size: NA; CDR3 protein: CASSKLDRENTEAFF; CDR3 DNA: TGTGCCAGCAGCAAGTTAGACAGAGAGAACACTGAAGCTTTCTTT
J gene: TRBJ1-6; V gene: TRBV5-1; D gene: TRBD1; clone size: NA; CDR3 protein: CASSLVGTAYNSPLHF; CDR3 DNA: TGCGCCAGCAGCTTGGTGGGGACAGCTTATAATTCACCCCTCCACTTT
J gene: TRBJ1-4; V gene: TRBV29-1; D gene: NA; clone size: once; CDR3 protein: CSVVGRLGEKLFF; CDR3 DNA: TGCAGCGTTGTTGGCAGGCTCGGTGAAAAACTGTTTTTT
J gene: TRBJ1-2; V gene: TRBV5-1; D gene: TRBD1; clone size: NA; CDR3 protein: CASSVGQLLYGYTF; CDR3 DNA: TGCGCCAGCAGCGTGGGACAGCTACTCTATGGCTACACCTTC
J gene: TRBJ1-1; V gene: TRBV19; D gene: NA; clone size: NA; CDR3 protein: CASSIWGGGSEAFF; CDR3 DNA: TGTGCCAGTAGTATTTGGGGAGGTGGCTCCGAAGCTTTCTTT
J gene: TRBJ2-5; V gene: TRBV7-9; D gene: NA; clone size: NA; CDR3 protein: CASSLSPGETQYF; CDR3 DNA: TGTGCCAGCAGCTTAAGCCCAGGGGAGACCCAGTACTTC
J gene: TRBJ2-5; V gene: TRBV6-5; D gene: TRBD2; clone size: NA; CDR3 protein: CASRLAGGETQYF; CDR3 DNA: TGTGCCAGCAGACTAGCGGGGGGGGAGACCCAGTACTTC
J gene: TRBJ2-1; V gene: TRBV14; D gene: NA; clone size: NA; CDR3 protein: CASSQGRHNEQFF; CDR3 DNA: TGTGCCAGCAGCCAAGGCAGGCACAATGAGCAGTTCTTC
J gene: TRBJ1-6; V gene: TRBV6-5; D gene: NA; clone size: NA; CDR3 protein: CASSMSSYNSPLHF; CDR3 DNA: TGTGCCAGCAGTATGAGCTCCTATAATTCACCCCTCCACTTT
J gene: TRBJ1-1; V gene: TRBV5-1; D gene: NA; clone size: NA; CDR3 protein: CASSFTRNTEAFF; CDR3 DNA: TGCGCCAGCAGTTTCACACGGAACACTGAAGCTTTCTTT
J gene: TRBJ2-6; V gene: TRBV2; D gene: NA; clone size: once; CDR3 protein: CASSEGQRRWSGANVLTF; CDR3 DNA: TGTGCCAGCAGTGAAGGACAACGGCGTTGGTCTGGGGCCAACGTCCTGACTTTC
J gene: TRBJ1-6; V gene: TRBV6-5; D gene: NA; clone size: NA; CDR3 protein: CASSPRREYNSPLHF; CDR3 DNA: TGTGCCAGCAGCCCAAGACGGGAATATAATTCACCCCTCCACTTT
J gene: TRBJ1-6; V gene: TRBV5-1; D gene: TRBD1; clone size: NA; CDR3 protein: CASSVRDREPPLHF; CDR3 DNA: TGCGCCAGCAGCGTCCGGGACAGGGAGCCACCCCTCCACTTT
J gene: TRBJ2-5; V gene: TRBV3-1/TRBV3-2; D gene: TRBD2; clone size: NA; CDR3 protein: CASSPLLAGGQETQYF; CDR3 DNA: TGTGCCAGCAGCCCACTCTTAGCGGGGGGGCAAGAGACCCAGTACTTC
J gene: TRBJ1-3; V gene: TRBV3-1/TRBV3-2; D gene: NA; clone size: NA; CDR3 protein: CASRSGAGNTIYF; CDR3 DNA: TGTGCCAGTCGATCCGGGGCTGGAAACACCATATATTTT
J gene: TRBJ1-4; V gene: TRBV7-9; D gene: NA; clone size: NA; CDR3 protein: CASSSGLGEKLFF; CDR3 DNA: TGTGCCAGCAGCTCAGGGTTGGGAGAAAAACTGTTTTTT
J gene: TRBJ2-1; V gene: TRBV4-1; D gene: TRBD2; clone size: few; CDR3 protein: CASSHLAGGRDEQFF; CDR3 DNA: TGCGCCAGCAGCCACCTAGCGGGGGGGCGGGATGAGCAGTTCTTC
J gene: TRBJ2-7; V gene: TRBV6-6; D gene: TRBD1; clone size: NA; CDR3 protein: CASSYGTGYEQYF; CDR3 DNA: TGTGCCAGCAGTTACGGGACAGGCTACGAGCAGTACTTC